The source of this T cell receptor beta chain is a study of T cells in tumors after PD-1 blockade. Study information: Blood samples averaged about 120,000 templates (range about 22,000-280,000) and 35,000 to 40,000 unique clonotypes.

Input was roughly 600 ng to 6,004 ng of genomic DNA from tumor or blood. The CDR3 is made up of 14 amino acids. Losses at the gene ends were 4 bases for V and 5 bases for J; bases not matched to a gene: 6. Germline V CDR1 and CDR2: LGHDT, YNNKEL (reference sequence). Points from the study as a whole: Peripheral recruitment is suggested, as some novel exhausted tumor clones were in pre-treatment blood.

This clone was counted a single time. The antigen is unknown. Here immunoSEQ multiplex PCR was the method, and the copy in TCRdb shows in-frame clones only, minus some. The table records around 60,000 clones, roughly 77% of them present only once. The rearrangement links TRBV3-1 (or the pseudogene TRBV3-2) to TRBJ1-1; 8 nucleotides line up with TRBD1. The sample in question was PBMCs, obtained before anti-PD-1 treatment. The source of this sequence is a human donor with basal cell carcinoma. CDR3 sequence reads: CASSRSGGLTEAFF. The CDR3 bases are TGTGCCAGCAGCCGTTCAGGGGGCCTTACTGAAGCTTTCTTT.